The 27 T cell receptor beta chains presented below share a single source sample, sequenced in a study of identical twins. Each CDR3 protein is one row after TCRdb ran MiXCR on the 5' RACE reads. The sample consists of about 290,000 distinct CDR3 sequences, roughly 9.8% of them appearing once. These data also featured in a second study, about yellow fever vaccine responses in identical twins.

Source material: CD8+ T cells sorted from blood. These receptors were collected from a woman in her late teens or twenties in good health.

The CDR3 is CASSFGGFAYEQYF. CDR3 bases: TGTGCCAGCAGTTTCGGGGGCTTTGCCTACGAGCAGTACTTC. The chain couples TRBV27 to TRBJ2-7, with D tentatively TRBD1 or TRBD2 (6 bases each). The germline V and J ends were trimmed by 3 bases and 2 bases, with 11 bases remaining between them. Germline V gene data show CDR1 as MNHEY and CDR2 as SMNVEV (reference sequence). The CDR3 contains 14 residues.

CDR3 coding DNA: TGCAGCCCCTCTTTGATGGCGGGAGGGTCAGACGAGCAGTTCTTC. It is translated as CSPSLMAGGSDEQFF. The rearrangement links TRBV29-1 to TRBJ2-1; the match to TRBD2 covers 9 bases. Germline trimming cut 8 bases from V and 10 bases from J; bases unmatched to any gene: 18. From germline, CDR1 is SQVTM and CDR2 ANQGSEA. The CDR3 consists of 15 residues.

A few counts support this clonotype. This chain uses TRBV5-6 with TRBJ2-3; possible D gene TRBD2, 5 bases. Germline V lookup: CDR1 SGHDT, CDR2 YYEEEE. CDR3 length: 14 residues. Between the trimmed V and J ends, which lost 3 bases and 4 bases, there was a span of 12 bases. The CDR3 DNA follows: TGTGCCAGCAGCTGGACGGGGTTGGCAGATACGCAGTATTTT. This gives the protein CASSWTGLADTQYF.

This clonotype was seen only a few times. CDR3 region: CASSSRRDGGEAFF. The CDR3 DNA reads TGTGCCAGCAGCTCGCGCCGGGACGGTGGTGAAGCTTTCTTT. The chain has TRBV9 and TRBJ1-1, with TRBD1 as a possible D gene (5 bases). This CDR3 region has 14 residues. Trimming took off 4 bases at V and 7 bases at J, with 17 bases between the two ends. Germline CDR1 is SGDLS and CDR2 is YYNGEE.

This clonotype has only a few counts. The chain couples TRBV6-5 to TRBJ2-5; TRBD1 aligns across 7 bases. The germline V gene encodes CDR1 MNHEY and CDR2 SVGAGI. The CDR3 loop spans 14 amino acids. J gave up 1 base and V 5 bases, and 4 bases lay outside the gene matches. The CDR3 protein is CASSHRDSQETQYF. The CDR3 bases are TGTGCCAGCAGTCACCGGGACAGCCAAGAGACCCAGTACTTC.

This clonotype has a handful of counts. The V call is TRBV13, the J call TRBJ2-7, with D perhaps matching TRBD1 (5 bases). Germline CDR1 is PRHDT and CDR2 is FYEKMQ (reference sequence). This CDR3 is 12 amino acids long. V lost 4 bases and J 5 bases, leaving 9 bases between the germline ends. CDR3 sequence (DNA): TGTGCCAGCAGCTCAGGGTCAAACGAGCAGTACTTC. Translating gives CASSSGSNEQYF.

The rearrangement links TRBV27 to TRBJ1-6, with 12 bases aligning to TRBD1. After removal of 0 bases from V and 9 bases from J, the junction contained 6 bases not matched to a gene. CDR3 length equals 17 residues. Germline V gives CDR1 MNHEY, CDR2 SMNVEV (reference sequence). The CDR3 loop reads CASSLSWDRGLSSPLHF. For the CDR3, the DNA is TGTGCCAGCAGTTTATCTTGGGACAGGGGGCTTAGTTCACCCCTCCACTTT.

This chain joins TRBV5-6 and TRBJ2-5; D remains unclear. The CDR3 extends over 14 amino acids. Trimming removed 3 bases from V and 5 bases from J, with 14 bases in between. Germline CDR1 and CDR2: SGHDT and YYEEEE. CDR3 nucleotides: TGTGCCAGCAGCTCTTTAGAGGCAGACGAGACCCAGTACTTC. Its translation: CASSSLEADETQYF.

This clonotype was detected ten times or more. The rearrangement uses TRBV2 and TRBJ2-1; D is uncertain. Germline V gives CDR1 SNHLY, CDR2 FYNNEI. V was clipped by 0 bases and J by 2 bases, with 14 bases between them. The CDR3 consists of 17 residues. CDR3 in DNA: TGTGCCAGCAGTGAAGCGCTGATAGCCAGGACCTACAATGAGCAGTTCTTC. Its translation: CASSEALIARTYNEQFF.

The rearrangement joins TRBV7-3 to TRBJ2-5, with 11 bases fitting TRBD2. Germline CDR1 and CDR2: SGHTA and FQGTGA. J gave up 7 bases and V 5 bases, and 3 bases lay outside the gene matches. The CDR3 has 13 amino acids. The CDR3 sequence: CASSDGTSGTQYF. Written as DNA, the CDR3 is TGTGCCAGCAGCGACGGGACTAGCGGGACCCAGTACTTC.

This chain uses TRBV6-5 with TRBJ1-4, with D possibly being TRBD1 (5 bases). Germline V gives CDR1 MNHEY, CDR2 SVGAGI. The CDR3 is made up of 12 amino acids. Trimming removed 8 bases from V and 12 bases from J, with 16 bases in between. For the CDR3, the DNA is TGTGCCAGCCAACCCTTTGGGGGGGAACTGTTTTTT. This gives the protein CASQPFGGELFF.

The chain combines TRBV3-1 with TRBJ2-7, with D possibly matching TRBD1 (6 bases). The germline V and J ends were trimmed by 4 bases and 2 bases, with 12 bases remaining between them. Germline V gives CDR1 LGHDT, CDR2 YNNKEL (reference sequence). The CDR3 is 14 residues long. The CDR3 nucleotides are TGTGCCAGCAGCCTTCAGGGGCCGGCCTACGAGCAGTACTTC. Encoded protein: CASSLQGPAYEQYF.

Only a few counts were recorded for this clonotype. V and J are TRBV19 and TRBJ2-7; weak D call: TRBD2 (6 bases). This CDR3 has 15 amino acids. Germline CDR1 is LNHDA and CDR2 is SQIVND (reference sequence). The V gene lost 3 bases and the J gene lost 5 bases, with 17 bases spanning the gap. This CDR3 is CASSIYGGAVNEQYF. CDR3 bases: TGTGCCAGTAGTATTTATGGAGGGGCGGTAAACGAGCAGTACTTC.

This clonotype was observed a handful of times. The chain joins TRBV7-9 to TRBJ1-1; D is ambiguous. Germline-derived CDR1 and CDR2 are SEHNR and FQNEAQ (reference sequence). V shed 6 bases and J shed 0 bases, with 5 bases lying between them. There are 12 residues in the CDR3. This chain's CDR3 is CASRTMNTEAFF. The CDR3 DNA follows: TGTGCCAGCAGAACGATGAACACTGAAGCTTTCTTT.

The chain links TRBV24-1 to TRBJ2-2; 7 nucleotides agree with TRBD2. The CDR3 consists of 15 residues. The junction had 5 bases not matched to a gene; V was cut back by 8 bases and J by 0 bases. CDR1 is KGHDR, CDR2 SFDVKD, per germline. CDR3 nucleotides: TGTGCCACCACGACTAGCTTTTCGAACACCGGGGAGCTGTTTTTT. Translation gives CATTTSFSNTGELFF.

The rearrangement uses TRBV6-2 or TRBV6-3 and TRBJ2-5; D is perhaps TRBD2 (5 bases). V dropped 3 bases and J dropped 1 base, with 9 bases sitting between them. The CDR3 sequence is 14 residues long. The germline V gene encodes CDR1 MNHEY and CDR2 SVGEGT. The CDR3 reads CASSYRGSQETQYF. The CDR3 bases are TGTGCCAGCAGTTATAGAGGGTCCCAAGAGACCCAGTACTTC.

This clonotype was recorded at least ten times. V and J are TRBV6-2 or TRBV6-3 and TRBJ2-1, with D possibly being TRBD2 (6 bases). CDR3 length: 17 amino acids. Germline values: CDR1 MNHEY, CDR2 SVGEGT. With 0 bases removed from V and 7 bases from J, the gap between germline ends came to 19 bases. In DNA form, the CDR3 reads TGTGCCAGCAGTTACTCCTTTCAACGGGAGAAAATAAATGAGCAGTTCTTC. This translates into CASSYSFQREKINEQFF.

This clonotype was counted only a few times. The chain links TRBV5-1 to TRBJ1-3, with 7 bases fitting TRBD1. The CDR3 loop spans 14 amino acids. J gave up 4 bases and V 1 base, and 2 bases lay outside the gene matches. Germline loops: CDR1 SGHRS, CDR2 YFSETQ. The CDR3 nucleotides are TGCGCCAGCAGCTTGCCGGACAGGGGAAACACCATATATTTT. It translates to CASSLPDRGNTIYF. The entire variable domain, with the rest obtained from reference TRBV5-1 and TRBJ1-3, is as follows: KAGVTQTPRYLIKTRGQQVTLSCSPISGHRSVSWYQQTPGQGLQFLFEYFSETQRNKGNFPGRFSGRQFSNSRSEMNVSTLELGDSALYLCASSLPDRGNTIYFGEGSWLTVV.

The chain recombines TRBV27 with TRBJ2-3; 11 positions match TRBD1. Looked up from germline, CDR1 is MNHEY and CDR2 is SMNVEV (reference sequence). The CDR3 extends over 16 amino acids. Losses at the gene ends were 6 bases for V and 4 bases for J; bases not matched to a gene: 9. CDR3 DNA sequence: TGTGCCAGCAGAATCGGACAGGGGGCTAACTCAGATACGCAGTATTTT. Its translation: CASRIGQGANSDTQYF.

The J gene is TRBJ2-5, the V gene TRBV28, with unresolved D. The CDR3 contains 12 residues. Germline lookup yields CDR1 MDHEN and CDR2 SYDVKM. Trimming cost V 3 bases and J 3 bases, with 5 bases left between them. The CDR3 sequence: CASSFPEETQYF. The CDR3 nucleotides are TGTGCCAGCAGTTTCCCCGAAGAGACCCAGTACTTC.

This clonotype was counted only a few times. The chain employs TRBV4-1 and TRBJ2-1; maybe TRBD2 (5 bases). Trimming removed 2 bases at V and 8 bases at J, with 13 bases between. Germline loops: CDR1 MGHRA, CDR2 YSYEKL. This CDR3 comprises 14 residues. The CDR3 DNA follows: TGCGCCAGCAGCCAATGGACCCCCGGGGATGAGCAGTTCTTC. Translation gives CASSQWTPGDEQFF.

This clonotype was recorded at least ten times. The chain combines TRBV5-1 with TRBJ2-1; TRBD2 matches at 7 bases. Per germline, CDR1 SGHRS and CDR2 YFSETQ. After removal of 1 base from V and 6 bases from J, the junction contained 7 bases not matched to a gene. The CDR3 runs 15 residues. The CDR3 DNA is TGCGCCAGCAGCTTGTTGTGGGAGGGGCTCAATGAGCAGTTCTTC. Protein sequence: CASSLLWEGLNEQFF.

On this clonotype: Just one base apart from a much larger clone, this may be a read error. The chain joins TRBV7-8 to TRBJ2-5; D remains unclear. Germline V lookup: CDR1 SGHVS, CDR2 FQNEAQ. The CDR3 contains 18 residues. This CDR3 is CASLLSPLTVRHQESQYF. The CDR3 coding sequence is TGTGCCAGCCTACTCAGTCCCCTAACAGTTAGGCACCAAGAGTCCCAGTACTTC.

This clonotype was found many times. This chain connects TRBV7-9 to TRBJ2-7; D is undetermined. The CDR3 sequence is 13 residues long. Trimming left V 6 bases short and J 1 base short, with 10 bases between. Per the germline V gene, CDR1 is SEHNR and CDR2 is FQNEAQ (reference sequence). CDR3 residues: CASSSPLSYEQYF. CDR3 in DNA: TGTGCCAGCAGTTCGCCACTTTCCTACGAGCAGTACTTC. The full variable domain, completed using reference TRBV7-9 and TRBJ2-7, is DTGVSQNPRHKITKRGQNVTFRCDPISEHNRLYWYRQTLGQGPEFLTYFQNEAQLEKSRLLSDRFSAERPKGSFSTLEIQRTEQGDSAMYLCASSSPLSYEQYFGPGTRLTVT.

This clonotype was recorded a few times. CDR3 in amino acids: CASRRRGSYNEQFF. The CDR3 coding sequence is TGTGCCAGCAGACGGCGGGGGTCCTACAATGAGCAGTTCTTC. The V gene is TRBV27, the J gene TRBJ2-1; TRBD2 matches at 7 bases. J gave up 1 base and V 6 bases, and 3 bases lay outside the gene matches. CDR3 size: 14 residues. Germline CDR1 reads MNHEY; CDR2 reads SMNVEV (reference sequence).

CDR3: CSVEDGIYEQYF. For the CDR3, the DNA is TGCAGCGTTGAAGACGGGATCTACGAGCAGTACTTC. The chain links TRBV29-1 to TRBJ2-7, with TRBD2 as a possible D gene (5 bases). The CDR3 is 12 residues long. Germline assignment: CDR1 SQVTM and CDR2 ANQGSEA. V lost 0 bases, J lost 3 bases, and 6 bases lay in between.

This clonotype was seen a handful of times. This rearrangement joins TRBV5-1 to TRBJ2-7; 13 bases are shared with TRBD2. The germline gives CDR1 SGHRS, CDR2 YFSETQ. The V gene end was trimmed by 4 bases and the J gene end by 7 bases; junction bases not matched to a gene: 8. There are 15 residues in the CDR3. DNA for the CDR3: TGCGCCAGCAGCGACGGACTAGCGGGAGTGTATGAGCAGTACTTC. Translating it yields CASSDGLAGVYEQYF.